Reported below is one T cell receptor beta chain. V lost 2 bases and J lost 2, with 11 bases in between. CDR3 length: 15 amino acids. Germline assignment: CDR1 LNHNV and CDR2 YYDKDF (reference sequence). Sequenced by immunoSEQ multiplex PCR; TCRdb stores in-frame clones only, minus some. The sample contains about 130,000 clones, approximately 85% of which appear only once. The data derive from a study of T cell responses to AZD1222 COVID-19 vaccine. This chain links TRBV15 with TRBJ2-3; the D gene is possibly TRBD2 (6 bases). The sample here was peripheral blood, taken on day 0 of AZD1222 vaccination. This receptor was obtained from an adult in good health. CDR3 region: CATSRMGTVTDTQYF. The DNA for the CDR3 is TGTGCCACCAGCAGAATGGGGACTGTCACAGATACGCAGTATTTT. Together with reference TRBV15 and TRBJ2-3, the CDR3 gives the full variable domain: DAMVIQNPRYQVTQFGKPVTLSCSQTLNHNVMYWYQQKSSQAPKLLFHYYDKDFNNEADTPDNFQSRRPNTSFCFLDIRSPGLGDTAMYLCATSRMGTVTDTQYFGPGTRLTVL.